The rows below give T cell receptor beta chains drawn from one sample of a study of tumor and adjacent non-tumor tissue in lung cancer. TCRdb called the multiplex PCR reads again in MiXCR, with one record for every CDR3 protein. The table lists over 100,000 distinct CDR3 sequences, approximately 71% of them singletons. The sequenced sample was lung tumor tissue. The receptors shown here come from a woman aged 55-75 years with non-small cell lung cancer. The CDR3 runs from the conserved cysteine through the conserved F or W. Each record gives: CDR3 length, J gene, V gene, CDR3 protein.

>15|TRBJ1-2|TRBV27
CASSLSRDRLGGYTF
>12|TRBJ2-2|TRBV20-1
CSANRQTGELFF
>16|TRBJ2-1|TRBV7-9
CASSRPLRGSYNGQFF
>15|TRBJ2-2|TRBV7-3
CASSPGTTTTGELFF
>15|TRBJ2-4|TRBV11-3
CTSSLVGLVKNIQYF
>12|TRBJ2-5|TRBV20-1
CSARDPQETQYF
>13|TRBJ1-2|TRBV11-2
CASSKKGRGGYTF
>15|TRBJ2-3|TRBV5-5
CASSPGTSGTDTRYF
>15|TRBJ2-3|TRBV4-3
CASSHGTSGADTQYF
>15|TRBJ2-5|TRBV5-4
CASRPTRDRQETQYF
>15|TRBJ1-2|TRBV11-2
CASSLEAHGESGYIF
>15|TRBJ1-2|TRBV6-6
CASSPRTGYESGYTF
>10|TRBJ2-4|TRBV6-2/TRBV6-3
CASRDHIQYF
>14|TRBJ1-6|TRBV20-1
CSAEWDSYNSPLHF
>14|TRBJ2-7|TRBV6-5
CASLPNQGSYEQYF
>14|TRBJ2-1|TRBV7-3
CASSFDRYSNELFF